The 20 T cell receptor beta chains below were found in one sample sequenced in a study of T cells in localized non-small cell lung cancer. Produced via immunoSEQ multiplex PCR; TCRdb's table is partial and in-frame only. In the table there are about 59,000 clones, roughly nine tenths of which are singletons. The source material was peripheral blood, sampled before any cancer treatment. Receptors originate from a man aged 35 to 69 with stage I lung adenocarcinoma.

The chain combines TRBV5-1 with TRBJ2-5, with 10 nucleotides matching TRBD2. Germline V CDR1 and CDR2: SGHRS, YFSETQ. Unmatched junction bases numbered 17, after V lost 4 bases and J lost 8 bases. The CDR3 has 17 residues. CDR3 sequence reads: CASSRWGSGGEIGTQYF. The CDR3 DNA is TGCGCCAGCAGCCGCTGGGGCAGCGGGGGGGAAATAGGAACCCAGTACTTC.

J is TRBJ2-2 and V is TRBV4-1, with unresolved D. Germline CDR1 MGHRA, CDR2 YSYEKL. This CDR3 contains 21 residues. V gave up 0 bases and J gave up 0 bases, with 23 bases separating them. The CDR3 DNA follows: TGCGCCAGCAGCCAAGATCGCTTTTTTAAACATGGGGATCCGAACACCGGGGAGCTGTTTTTT. It is translated as CASSQDRFFKHGDPNTGELFF.

The V and J genes are TRBV5-1 and TRBJ2-1; 9 bases fit TRBD1. Trimming cost V 4 bases and J 6 bases; bases outside gene matches: 2. Germline CDR1 reads SGHRS; CDR2 reads YFSETQ. The CDR3 consists of 13 residues. The CDR3 DNA is TGCGCCAGCAGCAAGGGACAGGGCAATGAGCAGTTCTTC. Its translation: CASSKGQGNEQFF.

The CDR3 region is CANSGRLSTDTQYF. The CDR3 nucleotides are TGTGCCAATAGCGGGAGGCTGAGCACAGATACGCAGTATTTT. The chain links TRBV7-2 to TRBJ2-3; 10 bases are shared with TRBD2. The CDR3 has 14 residues. Losses at the gene ends were 10 bases for V and 0 bases for J; bases not matched to a gene: 4. CDR1 SGHTA and CDR2 FQGNSA come from the germline V gene. Full variable domain (remainder filled in from reference TRBV7-2 and TRBJ2-3): GAGVSQSPSNKVTEKGKDVELRCDPISGHTALYWYRQSLGQGLEFLIYFQGNSAPDKSGLPSDRFSAERTGGSVSTLTIQRTQQEDSAVYLCANSGRLSTDTQYFGPGTRLTVL.

The chain couples TRBV5-1 to TRBJ2-7; maybe TRBD2 (5 bases). Germline V gene sequence: CDR1 SGHRS, CDR2 YFSETQ. The ends were cut back, 1 base at V and 3 bases at J, with 11 bases in the middle. There are 14 residues in the CDR3. This CDR3 is CASSLSTTLYEQYF. The CDR3, as DNA: TGCGCCAGCAGCTTGTCGACTACCCTCTACGAGCAGTACTTC.

This rearrangement joins TRBV18 to TRBJ2-1; TRBD1 agrees at 9 bases. This CDR3 is 15 amino acids long. Trimming at V came to 5 bases and at J to 4 bases, leaving 6 bases not matched to a gene. Germline CDR1 reads KGHSH; CDR2 reads LQKENI. The DNA for the CDR3 is TGTGCCAGCTCAAGAAGACAGGGGGTTTACAATGAGCAGTTCTTC. Protein: CASSRRQGVYNEQFF.

The genes are TRBV18 and TRBJ2-5; D gene ambiguous. CDR3 size: 13 residues. V lost 4 bases to trimming and J lost 5 bases, with 11 bases between them. Per germline, CDR1 KGHSH and CDR2 LQKENI. The CDR3: CASSLRWTETQYF. The CDR3 DNA reads TGTGCCAGCTCACTACGTTGGACGGAGACCCAGTACTTC.

This clone was seen just once. J is TRBJ2-3 and V is TRBV28; tentative D call: TRBD2 (6 bases). The germline CDR1 and CDR2 sequences are MDHEN and SYDVKM. The CDR3 is made up of 14 amino acids. V dropped 3 bases and J dropped 4 bases, with 11 bases sitting between them. CDR3 in DNA: TGTGCCAGCAGTTTTTTGGGGGGTGCAGATACGCAGTATTTT. This encodes CASSFLGGADTQYF.

The chain links TRBV29-1 to TRBJ2-7; D perhaps matches TRBD2 (7 bases). V lost 6 bases and J 1 base, leaving 16 bases between the germline ends. The CDR3 totals 14 residues. Germline lookup yields CDR1 SQVTM and CDR2 ANQGSEA. The CDR3 DNA sequence: TGCAGCGTCAAAGGGGGGGGCAGATCCTACGAGCAGTACTTC. Amino acids: CSVKGGGRSYEQYF.

This rearrangement joins TRBV4-1 to TRBJ2-3; D not certain. The CDR3 runs 12 residues. The germline gives CDR1 MGHRA, CDR2 YSYEKL. V dropped 4 bases and J dropped 5 bases, with 7 bases sitting between them. The CDR3 loop is CASSPSGDTQYF. The CDR3 region has the DNA TGCGCCAGCAGCCCCTCAGGAGATACGCAGTATTTT.

The chain is built from TRBV11-3 and TRBJ2-1, with D tentatively TRBD2 (7 bases). The germline gives CDR1 SGHNT, CDR2 YENEEA. V was pared by 5 bases and J by 5 bases, with 16 bases between. The CDR3 runs to 15 residues. CDR3 sequence (DNA): TGTGCCAGCAGCCCTCATAGGGGGACTAACAATGAGCAGTTCTTC. Translating it yields CASSPHRGTNNEQFF.

The rearrangement links TRBV5-6 to TRBJ2-7; D may correspond to TRBD1 or TRBD2 (6 bases each). This CDR3 is built from 15 residues. Germline CDR1 reads SGHDT; CDR2 reads YYEEEE. V was clipped by 0 bases and J by 6 bases, with 16 bases between them. The CDR3: CASSLAMGGGFEQYF. The CDR3 DNA is TGTGCCAGCAGCTTGGCCATGGGGGGCGGTTTCGAGCAGTACTTC.

V is TRBV28 and J is TRBJ2-3; D may be TRBD2 (6 bases). Trimming removed 6 bases at V and 3 bases at J, with 16 bases between. From germline, CDR1 is MDHEN and CDR2 SYDVKM. The CDR3 loop spans 15 amino acids. The CDR3 loop is CASSTTSFLTDTQYF. CDR3 nucleotide sequence: TGTGCCAGCAGCACGACTAGTTTCTTGACAGATACGCAGTATTTT.

This rearrangement joins TRBV5-6 to TRBJ2-2; a possible D gene is TRBD2 (7 bases). Germline CDR1 and CDR2: SGHDT and YYEEEE. The CDR3 runs to 16 residues. V lost 4 bases and J 8 bases, leaving 21 bases between the germline ends. Here the CDR3 DNA reads TGTGCCAGCAGCCCCGGGGGGCGGGGTCTCGAGGGGGAGCTGTTTTTT. Translating it yields CASSPGGRGLEGELFF.

The J gene is TRBJ2-3, the V gene TRBV4-3; D might be TRBD2 (6 bases). Germline CDR1 is LGHNA and CDR2 is YSLEER. This CDR3 region has 17 residues. The V and J ends lost 0 bases and 2 bases respectively, with 15 bases between them. The CDR3 DNA follows: TGCGCCAGCAGCCAAGACCGGGGACTCTCCTTCACAGATACGCAGTATTTT. It codes for CASSQDRGLSFTDTQYF.

This chain links TRBV4-1 with TRBJ1-4; 7 nucleotides line up with TRBD1. Germline V gene lookup returns CDR1 MGHRA and CDR2 YSYEKL. V trimming: 3 bases; J trimming: 3 bases; junction bases outside the gene matches: 4. The CDR3 sequence is 15 residues long. CDR3 amino acids: CASSQLQGSNEKLFF. CDR3 DNA sequence: TGCGCCAGCAGCCAGCTACAGGGGTCTAATGAAAAACTGTTTTTT.

The rearrangement links TRBV4-2 to TRBJ2-2, with TRBD2 matching over 14 bases. V lost 5 bases to trimming and J lost 0 bases; unmatched junction nucleotides: 5. Germline CDR1 is LGHNA and CDR2 is YNFKEQ. This CDR3 comprises 18 residues. CDR3 DNA sequence: TGTGCCAGCAGCGCGGGGGGACTAGCGGGAGCGAACACCGGGGAGCTGTTTTTT. Protein product: CASSAGGLAGANTGELFF.

Here the CDR3 reads CASSYLQGDTDTQYF. The CDR3 nucleotides read TGTGCCAGCAGTTATCTCCAGGGGGACACAGATACGCAGTATTTT. The V call is TRBV6-5, the J call TRBJ2-3, with 7 bases that match TRBD1. There are 15 residues in the CDR3. V lost 3 bases to trimming and J lost 2 bases; unmatched junction nucleotides: 5. CDR1 and CDR2 (germline): MNHEY, SVGAGI.

The chain carries TRBV19 and TRBJ1-5; D not certain. Germline CDR1 reads LNHDA; CDR2 reads SQIVND (reference sequence). V lost 9 bases and J lost 0, with 18 bases in between. The CDR3 is 16 residues long. This chain's CDR3 is CASTSQGPYSNQPQHF. CDR3 in DNA: TGTGCCAGCACAAGCCAAGGGCCGTATAGCAATCAGCCCCAGCATTTT. Looking up the rest from reference TRBV19 and TRBJ1-5 gives the full variable domain: DGGITQSPKYLFRKEGQNVTLSCEQNLNHDAMYWYRQDPGQGLRLIYYSQIVNDFQKGDIAEGYSVSREKKESFPLTVTSAQKNPTAFYLCASTSQGPYSNQPQHFGDGTRLSIL.

The V gene is TRBV19, the J gene TRBJ1-1; possibly TRBD1 for D (6 bases). Germline V lookup: CDR1 LNHDA, CDR2 SQIVND (reference sequence). The CDR3 contains 12 residues. Trimming took 10 bases from V and 8 from J, leaving 17 bases between them. The CDR3 DNA sequence: TGTGCCACAAGAAGGGGGTATCGGGAAGCTTTCTTT. Its protein product is CATRRGYREAFF. Based on the CDR3 plus reference TRBV19 and TRBJ1-1, the full variable domain is DGGITQSPKYLFRKEGQNVTLSCEQNLNHDAMYWYRQDPGQGLRLIYYSQIVNDFQKGDIAEGYSVSREKKESFPLTVTSAQKNPTAFYLCATRRGYREAFFGQGTRLTVV.